This T cell receptor (beta chain) was observed in a study of blood T cell repertoires in COVID-19. Overall study: Samples came from the United States, Italy and Spain, spanning acute and convalescent COVID-19. In each case, the material was cDNA or gDNA derived from T cells, B-cell-depleted T cells, or PBMCs.

V lost 4 bases, J lost 4 bases, and 11 bases lay in between. Germline lookup yields CDR1 SGDLS and CDR2 YYNGEE. The length of the CDR3 is 13 residues. In the source study's methods: Estimation of nucleated cell counts relied on the amplification of reference gene primers. Profiling relied on immunoSEQ multiplex PCR, and the TCRdb table lists in-frame clones only, not all of them. V and J calls and clone size follow that table, whereas D and trimming were derived from the DNA. Of 140,000 to 150,000 clones listed, around 86% are singletons. The source of this sequence is a man older than 75 with acute or convalescent COVID-19. The chain recombines TRBV9 with TRBJ1-2; a possible D gene is TRBD1 (5 bases). The sequencing input was peripheral blood. In nucleotides, the CDR3 is TGTGCCAGCAGCACAAGACAGTCCTATGGCTACACCTTC. It yields the protein CASSTRQSYGYTF.